The entry below describes one TCR beta chain. The data belong to a study of blood T cell repertoires in COVID-19. CDR1 MNHNS and CDR2 SASEGT come from the germline V gene. The CDR3 contains 15 residues. V dropped 0 bases and J dropped 6 bases, with 12 bases sitting between them. Followed over time, Seattle patients had been enrolled while infection was active. Assay: immunoSEQ multiplex PCR; the TCRdb copy retains only in-frame clones and omits some. The sample has about 200,000 clones, around four fifths seen once. The gene calls are TRBV6-1 and TRBJ2-1; D is unclear. The receptor comes from a woman of 80 years or more with COVID-19, enrolled during active disease. The sequenced sample consisted of peripheral blood. CDR3 loop: CASSEAPSSGNEQFF. CDR3 DNA: TGTGCCAGCAGTGAAGCTCCCTCTTCCGGCAATGAGCAGTTCTTC.